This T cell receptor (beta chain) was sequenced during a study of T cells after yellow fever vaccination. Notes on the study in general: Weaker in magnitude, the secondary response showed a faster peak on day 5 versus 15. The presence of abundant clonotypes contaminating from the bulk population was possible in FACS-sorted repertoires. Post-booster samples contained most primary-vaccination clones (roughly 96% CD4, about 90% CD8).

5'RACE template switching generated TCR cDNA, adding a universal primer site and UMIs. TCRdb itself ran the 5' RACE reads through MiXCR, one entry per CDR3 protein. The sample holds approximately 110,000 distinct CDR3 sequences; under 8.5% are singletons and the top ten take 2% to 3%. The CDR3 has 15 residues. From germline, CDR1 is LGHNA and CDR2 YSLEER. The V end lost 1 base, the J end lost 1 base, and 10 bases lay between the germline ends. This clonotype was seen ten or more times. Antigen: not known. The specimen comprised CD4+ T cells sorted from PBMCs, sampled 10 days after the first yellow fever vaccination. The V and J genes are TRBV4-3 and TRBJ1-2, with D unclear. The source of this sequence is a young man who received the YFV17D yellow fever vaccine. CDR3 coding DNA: TGCGCCAGCAGCCAAGCGGACGCATTTAACTATGGCTACACCTTC. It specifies CASSQADAFNYGYTF.